A single sample gave rise to the 27 T cell receptor beta chains below, sequenced in a study of blood T cell repertoires in COVID-19. Repertoires were generated with immunoSEQ multiplex PCR, while TCRdb's copy carries only in-frame clones and drops some. In the table there are approximately 200,000 clones, about 90% of which are singletons. Material for sequencing was peripheral blood. The receptors here all came from a woman aged 45-60 years with acute or convalescent COVID-19.

J is TRBJ1-1 and V is TRBV5-1; D not certain. This CDR3 is 13 amino acids long. Trimming took off 2 bases at V and 2 bases at J, with 7 bases between the two ends. CDR1 and CDR2 from the germline V gene are SGHRS and YFSETQ. CDR3 in DNA: TGCGCCAGCAGCTTCCGGGAAAACACTGAAGCTTTCTTT. It specifies CASSFRENTEAFF. The full variable domain, completed using reference TRBV5-1 and TRBJ1-1, is KAGVTQTPRYLIKTRGQQVTLSCSPISGHRSVSWYQQTPGQGLQFLFEYFSETQRNKGNFPGRFSGRQFSNSRSEMNVSTLELGDSALYLCASSFRENTEAFFGQGTRLTVV.

The count of this clone is one. This chain uses TRBV7-6 with TRBJ2-1; 9 bases are a match to TRBD1. Germline CDR1 is SGHVS and CDR2 is FNYEAQ. CDR3 length equals 13 residues. Trimming at V came to 5 bases and at J to 9 bases, leaving 5 bases not matched to a gene. CDR3 in DNA: TGTGCCAGCAGCCCGGGACAGGGCCGTGAGCAGTTCTTC. It translates to CASSPGQGREQFF. Full variable domain (remainder filled in from reference TRBV7-6 and TRBJ2-1): GAGVSQSPRYKVTKRGQDVALRCDPISGHVSLYWYRQALGQGPEFLTYFNYEAQQDKSGLPNDRFSAERPEGSISTLTIQRTEQRDSAMYRCASSPGQGREQFFGPGTRLTVL.

This chain uses TRBV7-2 with TRBJ2-7; the D gene is possibly TRBD2 (5 bases). CDR3 size: 14 residues. The V gene lost 5 bases and the J gene lost 6 bases, with 17 bases spanning the gap. Per the germline V gene, CDR1 is SGHTA and CDR2 is FQGNSA. The CDR3 sequence: CASSPYYHTSEQYF. The DNA of the CDR3 is TGTGCCAGCAGCCCGTATTACCACACTAGCGAGCAGTACTTC.

This clone turned up a few times. The rearrangement links TRBV4-1 to TRBJ1-2, with 10 nucleotides matching TRBD1. Per germline, CDR1 MGHRA and CDR2 YSYEKL. The junction had 8 bases not matched to a gene; V was cut back by 1 base and J by 3 bases. The CDR3 is 17 amino acids. The CDR3 here is CASSQAPGTGDDYGYTF. CDR3 bases: TGCGCCAGCAGCCAAGCGCCCGGGACAGGGGACGACTATGGCTACACCTTC.

CDR3 nucleotide sequence: TGTGCCAGCAGCCTAACTATGACAGGTATAGGTGAAAAACTGTTTTTT. This encodes CASSLTMTGIGEKLFF. J is TRBJ1-4 and V is TRBV2; D might be TRBD1 (6 bases). The V end lost 6 bases, the J end lost 7 bases, and 21 bases lay between the germline ends. CDR3 size: 16 residues. CDR1 is SNHLY, CDR2 FYNNEI, per germline.

This clone was detected only once. In DNA form, the CDR3 reads TGTGCCAGCGGAACACCGGGACAGGGAGGAGATACGCAGTATTTT. Protein sequence: CASGTPGQGGDTQYF. The rearrangement joins TRBV11-3 to TRBJ2-3; 9 bases are shared with TRBD1. This CDR3 has 15 amino acids. V dropped 8 bases and J dropped 5; count of bases not matched to a gene: 11. Germline assignment: CDR1 SGHNT and CDR2 YENEEA.

CDR3 DNA sequence: TGTGCCAGCAAAGGGGGACACTATGGCTACACCTTC. It is translated as CASKGGHYGYTF. The rearrangement joins TRBV6-5 to TRBJ1-2, with D perhaps matching TRBD1 (6 bases). Germline-derived CDR1 and CDR2 are MNHEY and SVGAGI. Trimming removed 7 bases at V and 3 bases at J, with 9 bases between. The CDR3 has 12 amino acids.

The rearrangement links TRBV12-3 or TRBV12-4 to TRBJ1-1, with TRBD1 matching 12 bases. Trimming removed 6 bases from V and 11 bases from J; junction bases left unmatched: 4. This CDR3 has 12 amino acids. CDR3 coding DNA: TGTGCCAGCAGGGGGGGACAGGGGGCGGCTTTCTTT. Translated, it gives CASRGGQGAAFF.

This clone showed up just a few times. This chain uses TRBV5-5 with TRBJ2-7; TRBD2 matches at 10 bases. Germline V gene lookup returns CDR1 SGHKS and CDR2 YYEKEE (reference sequence). After removal of 0 bases from V and 1 base from J, the junction contained 4 bases not matched to a gene. This CDR3 is built from 16 residues. The CDR3, as DNA: TGTGCCAGCAGCTTGGTAGCGGGGGGCGCATCCTACGAGCAGTACTTC. Encoded protein: CASSLVAGGASYEQYF. Variable domain in full (rest from reference TRBV5-5 and TRBJ2-7): DAGVTQSPTHLIKTRGQQVTLRCSPISGHKSVSWYQQVLGQGPQFIFQYYEKEERGRGNFPDRFSARQFPNYSSELNVNALLLGDSALYLCASSLVAGGASYEQYFGPGTRLTVT.

The chain joins TRBV27 to TRBJ1-6; 8 bases are shared with TRBD1. CDR3 length: 16 residues. Germline V gives CDR1 MNHEY, CDR2 SMNVEV (reference sequence). V lost 6 bases to trimming and J lost 2 bases; unmatched junction nucleotides: 6. In DNA, the CDR3 is TGTGCCAGCAGGGGGACAGGAGGCGCCTATAATTCACCCCTCCACTTT. It translates to CASRGTGGAYNSPLHF.

This chain joins TRBV4-3 and TRBJ2-1; no clear D gene. The CDR3 extends over 17 amino acids. Germline V gene sequence: CDR1 LGHNA, CDR2 YSLEER. V was trimmed by 1 base and J by 0 bases, leaving 13 bases between them. The DNA for the CDR3 is TGCGCCAGCAGCCAAGCAGCAGCGAGAAGCTCCTACAATGAGCAGTTCTTC. Amino acid sequence: CASSQAAARSSYNEQFF.

The gene calls are TRBV6-2 or TRBV6-3 and TRBJ1-1; D is undetermined. The CDR3 sequence is 16 residues long. The germline V and J ends were trimmed by 0 bases and 0 bases, with 11 bases remaining between them. Germline values: CDR1 MNHEY, CDR2 SVGEGT. The CDR3 spells CASSYSRGGMNTEAFF. The CDR3 DNA follows: TGTGCCAGCAGTTACTCGAGAGGAGGTATGAACACTGAAGCTTTCTTT.

The rearrangement links TRBV29-1 to TRBJ2-5, with a weak D call TRBD2 (9 bases). Trimming left V 7 bases short and J 1 base short, with 19 bases between. The CDR3 is 15 residues long. CDR1 and CDR2 (germline): SQVTM, ANQGSEA. The CDR3 sequence is CSAFSSGTGQETQYF. CDR3 coding DNA: TGCAGCGCCTTCTCTAGCGGGACAGGCCAAGAGACCCAGTACTTC.

The chain combines TRBV7-2 with TRBJ2-3; D is unresolved. This CDR3 spans 16 amino acids. Germline-derived CDR1 and CDR2 are SGHTA and FQGNSA. V was trimmed by 4 bases and J by 1 base, leaving 15 bases between them. The CDR3 reads CASSSPPGYRTDTQYF. CDR3 bases: TGTGCCAGCAGCTCCCCTCCCGGGTACCGCACAGATACGCAGTATTTT.

This clone came up a few times. This chain joins TRBV5-6 and TRBJ2-5; 9 bases are shared with TRBD1. Germline CDR1 SGHDT, CDR2 YYEEEE. V dropped 0 bases and J dropped 2; count of bases not matched to a gene: 5. This CDR3 comprises 16 residues. The CDR3 sequence: CASSLGPQGAQETQYF. The CDR3 DNA reads TGTGCCAGCAGCTTGGGACCACAGGGGGCTCAAGAGACCCAGTACTTC.

This clone was counted once. The chain links TRBV6-5 to TRBJ2-6; perhaps TRBD1 as D (5 bases). The CDR3 runs to 14 residues. Germline V gives CDR1 MNHEY, CDR2 SVGAGI. The V end lost 5 bases, the J end lost 4 bases, and 9 bases lay between the germline ends. The CDR3 spells CASSPGIGANVLTF. The CDR3 DNA reads as TGTGCCAGCAGTCCAGGGATAGGGGCCAACGTCCTGACTTTC.

The chain carries TRBV6-2 or TRBV6-3 and TRBJ1-5, with D unresolved. CDR3 length: 16 residues. V gave up 0 bases and J gave up 9 bases, with 18 bases separating them. CDR1 and CDR2 (germline): MNHEY, SVGEGT. The CDR3 spells CASSYSQAAAGGPQHF. CDR3 nucleotide sequence: TGTGCCAGCAGTTACTCGCAGGCGGCAGCGGGCGGGCCCCAGCATTTT.

In its sample, this clone was seen once. This chain joins TRBV29-1 and TRBJ1-1; D call uncertain. CDR1 and CDR2 from the germline V gene are SQVTM and ANQGSEA. The CDR3 spans 13 residues. The ends were cut back, 3 bases at V and 0 bases at J, with 8 bases in the middle. CDR3 coding DNA: TGCAGCGTTGACCTTCTTATGAACACTGAAGCTTTCTTT. Protein sequence: CSVDLLMNTEAFF.

The V call is TRBV7-2, the J call TRBJ2-1, with D possibly matching TRBD1 (5 bases). The CDR3 sequence is 15 residues long. V lost 3 bases and J lost 7, with 16 bases in between. The germline V gene encodes CDR1 SGHTA and CDR2 FQGNSA. This CDR3 is CASSLGLGVKNEQFF. CDR3 nucleotides: TGTGCCAGCAGCTTGGGATTAGGGGTAAAAAATGAGCAGTTCTTC.

The genes are TRBV3-1 (or the pseudogene TRBV3-2) and TRBJ2-7; weak D call: TRBD1 (5 bases). Germline loops: CDR1 LGHDT, CDR2 YNNKEL (reference sequence). The V end lost 4 bases, the J end lost 4 bases, and 11 bases lay between the germline ends. The CDR3 extends over 13 amino acids. CDR3 DNA: TGTGCCAGCAGCCCAGGACACTCATACGAGCAGTACTTC. As protein: CASSPGHSYEQYF.

In DNA, the CDR3 is TGTGCCAGCAGCTTAACGACCGGGACAGATATCAATAATTCACCCCTCCACTTT. This codes for CASSLTTGTDINNSPLHF. The chain recombines TRBV7-9 with TRBJ1-6; 7 bases fit TRBD1. J gave up 5 bases and V 2 bases, and 12 bases lay outside the gene matches. Germline CDR1 and CDR2: SEHNR and FQNEAQ (reference sequence). CDR3 size: 18 residues.

This clone was seen more than once but under ten times. The chain uses TRBV6-5 and TRBJ1-3; 7 bases line up with TRBD1. Germline trimming cut 2 bases from V and 2 bases from J; bases unmatched to any gene: 0. The CDR3 consists of 14 residues. The V gene's germline CDR1 is MNHEY and CDR2 SVGAGI. The CDR3 loop reads CASSYDRAGNTIYF. As DNA, the CDR3 is TGTGCCAGCAGTTACGACAGGGCTGGAAACACCATATATTTT.

This chain links TRBV11-3 with TRBJ1-1; possible D gene TRBD1, 5 bases. CDR1 is SGHNT and CDR2 is YENEEA in the germline V gene. This CDR3 region has 12 residues. V lost 5 bases, J lost 8 bases, and 12 bases lay in between. The DNA for the CDR3 is TGTGCCAGCAGCGCAGACAGAGGAGAAGCTTTCTTT. Protein sequence: CASSADRGEAFF.

The rearrangement joins TRBV15 to TRBJ2-5; weak D call: TRBD2 (7 bases). From germline, CDR1 is LNHNV and CDR2 YYDKDF (reference sequence). V lost 0 bases, J lost 2 bases, and 16 bases lay in between. The CDR3 covers 17 residues. As DNA, the CDR3 is TGTGCCACCAGCAGAGATACCGCCGCGGGGGCTCAAGAGACCCAGTACTTC. It specifies CATSRDTAAGAQETQYF.

This chain uses TRBV27 with TRBJ2-7; D may be TRBD2 (5 bases). This CDR3 has 15 amino acids. The ends were cut back, 5 bases at V and 2 bases at J, with 16 bases in the middle. CDR1 is MNHEY, CDR2 SMNVEV, per germline (reference sequence). The CDR3 loop is CASSHLRALAYEQYF. The CDR3 coding sequence is TGTGCCAGCAGTCACTTGAGGGCGTTGGCCTACGAGCAGTACTTC.

V gene TRBV29-1 combines with J gene TRBJ1-2; TRBD1 matches at 10 bases. CDR1 and CDR2 from the germline V gene are SQVTM and ANQGSEA. The CDR3 is 11 amino acids. The trim removed 7 bases at V and 7 bases at J, leaving 3 bases unmatched. This CDR3 reads CSAGTGVGYTF. The CDR3 bases are TGCAGCGCCGGGACAGGGGTTGGCTACACCTTC.

This clone appeared once. In the same sample, other DNA sequences code for this CDR3. The rearrangement uses TRBV7-3 and TRBJ2-3; 9 bases agree with TRBD2. The length of the CDR3 is 15 residues. From germline, CDR1 is SGHTA and CDR2 FQGTGA. Trimming cost V 6 bases and J 3 bases; bases outside gene matches: 7. The CDR3 sequence is CASSLSGGSTDTQYF. The CDR3 bases are TGTGCCAGCAGTCTTAGCGGGGGTAGTACAGATACGCAGTATTTT.